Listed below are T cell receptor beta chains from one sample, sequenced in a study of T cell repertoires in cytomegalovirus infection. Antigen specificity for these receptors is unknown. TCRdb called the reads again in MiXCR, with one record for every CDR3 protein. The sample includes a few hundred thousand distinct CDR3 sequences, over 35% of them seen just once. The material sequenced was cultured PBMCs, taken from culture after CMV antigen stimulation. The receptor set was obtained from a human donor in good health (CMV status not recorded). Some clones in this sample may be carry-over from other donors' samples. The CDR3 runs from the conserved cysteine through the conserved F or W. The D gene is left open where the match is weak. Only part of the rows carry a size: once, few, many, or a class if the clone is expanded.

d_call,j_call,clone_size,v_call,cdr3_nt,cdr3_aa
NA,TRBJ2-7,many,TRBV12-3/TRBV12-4,TGTGCCAGCAGTCCTTCTCGGACAGCGGGTATGGAGCAGTACTTC,CASSPSRTAGMEQYF
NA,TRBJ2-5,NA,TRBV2,TGTGCCAGCAACAGTCAAGAGACCCAGTACTTC,CASNSQETQYF
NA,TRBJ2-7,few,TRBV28,TGTGCCAGCACTGACTTAACGTACGAGCAGTACTTC,CASTDLTYEQYF
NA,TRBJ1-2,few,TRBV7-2,TGTGCCAGCAGTAACAGGCAGTTCTATGGCTACACCTTC,CASSNRQFYGYTF
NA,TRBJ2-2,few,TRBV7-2,TGTGCCAGCAGCTCCACAGGGAGGGGTACCGGGGAGCTGTTTTTT,CASSSTGRGTGELFF
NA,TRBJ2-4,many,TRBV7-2,TGTGCCAGCAGCCTTTTTAATACAGGGTCAGGAAACATTCAGTACTTC,CASSLFNTGSGNIQYF
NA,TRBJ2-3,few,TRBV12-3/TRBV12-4,TGTGCCAGCAGTTTTATGGTGGTAGGTCATTCAGATACGCAGTATTTT,CASSFMVVGHSDTQYF
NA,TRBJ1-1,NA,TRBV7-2,TGTGCCAGCAGCTCAACAGGGTCTGATGCTTTCTTT,CASSSTGSDAFF
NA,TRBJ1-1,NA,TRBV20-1,TGCAGTGCTCTCGGTCGGAACACTGAAGCTTTCTTT,CSALGRNTEAFF
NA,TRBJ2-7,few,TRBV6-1,TGTGCCAGCACCCCGGGACCCAACGAGCAGTACTTC,CASTPGPNEQYF
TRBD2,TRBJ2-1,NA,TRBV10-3,TGTGCCACTCAGCGGGAGGGGACCTACAATGAGCAGTTCTTC,CATQREGTYNEQFF
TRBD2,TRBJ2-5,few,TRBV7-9,TGTGCCAGCAGCTTAGATCTAGCGGCAGAGACCCAGTACTTC,CASSLDLAAETQYF
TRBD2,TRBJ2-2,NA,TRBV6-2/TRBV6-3,TGTGCCAGCAGTCCGGGACTAACCGGGGAGCTGTTTTTT,CASSPGLTGELFF
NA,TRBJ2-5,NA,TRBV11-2,TGTGCCAGCAGCGGGGGACGGGCCGGGGAGACCCAGTACTTC,CASSGGRAGETQYF
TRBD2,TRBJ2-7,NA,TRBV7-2,TGTGCCAGCAGCTTAAGAGCGGGAGGGTACGAGCAGTACTTC,CASSLRAGGYEQYF
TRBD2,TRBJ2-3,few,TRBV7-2,TGTGCCAGCAGCTTTGGTTCAGCGGGGGGGGGAGATACGCAGTATTTT,CASSFGSAGGGDTQYF
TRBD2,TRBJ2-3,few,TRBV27,TGTGCCAGCAGTTTGCGGGGAGGGGTTAGCACAGATACGCAGTATTTT,CASSLRGGVSTDTQYF
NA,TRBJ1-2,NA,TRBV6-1,TGTGCCAGCAGTGGGGAACAGGTCTTCTATGGCTACACCTTC,CASSGEQVFYGYTF
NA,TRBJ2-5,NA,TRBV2,TGTGCCAGCAGAACAGGGAGTCCGGGAGAGACCCAGTACTTC,CASRTGSPGETQYF
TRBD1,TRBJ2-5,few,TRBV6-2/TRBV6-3,TGTGCCAGCAGTTATGCCCCGACAGGGCATCGGCAAGAGACCCAGTACTTC,CASSYAPTGHRQETQYF
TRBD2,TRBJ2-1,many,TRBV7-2,TGTGCCAGCAGCAAACCCCTCGGGACTAGCGGGAGTGGGTCCTACAATGAGCAGTTCTTC,CASSKPLGTSGSGSYNEQFF
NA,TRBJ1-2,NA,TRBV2,TGTGCCAGCAGTGAAGCGGATGGCTACACCTTC,CASSEADGYTF
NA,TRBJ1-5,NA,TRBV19,TGTGCCAGTAGTATGGGGAGGGCTGGCAATCAGCCCCAGCATTTT,CASSMGRAGNQPQHF
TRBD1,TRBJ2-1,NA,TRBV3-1,TGTGCCAGCAGCCAAGATTTAGGGACAGCCACCGATGAGCAGTTCTTC,CASSQDLGTATDEQFF
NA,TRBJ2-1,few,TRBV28,TGTGCCAGCATGTCGAGCGCTTCCTACAATGAGCAGTTCTTC,CASMSSASYNEQFF
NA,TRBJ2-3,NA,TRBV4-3,TGCGCCAGCAGCCAACAGAGTAGGGATACGCAGTATTTT,CASSQQSRDTQYF
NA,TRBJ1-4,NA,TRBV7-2,TGTGCCAGCAGCTTATCAGGAGTTAATGAAAAACTGTTTTTT,CASSLSGVNEKLFF
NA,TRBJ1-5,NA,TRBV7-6,TGTGCCAGCAGCTTATCCCCCGAACAAGGCCGGCCCCAGCATTTT,CASSLSPEQGRPQHF
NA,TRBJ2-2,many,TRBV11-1,TGTGCCAGCAGCTTAGCGTCCGGATACACCGGGGAGCTGTTTTTT,CASSLASGYTGELFF
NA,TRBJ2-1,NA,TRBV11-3,TGTGCCAGCAGCTCCATACCCGGCGCTAGCAATGAGCAGTTCTTC,CASSSIPGASNEQFF
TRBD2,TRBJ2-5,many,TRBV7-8,TGTGCCAGCAGTCCAAGCCTGACTAGCGGGAGCCCTGAAGAGACCCAGTACTTC,CASSPSLTSGSPEETQYF
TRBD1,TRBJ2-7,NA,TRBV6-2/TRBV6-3,TGTGCCAGTGGGCGGTACGGACAGGCCAACTACGAGCAGTACTTC,CASGRYGQANYEQYF
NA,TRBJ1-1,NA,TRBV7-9,TGTGCCAGCAGCTACCGGGACCCGGAGTCTTTCTTT,CASSYRDPESFF
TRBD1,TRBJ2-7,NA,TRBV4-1,TGCGCCAGCAGCCCATTTGACAGGGACGAGCAGTACTTC,CASSPFDRDEQYF
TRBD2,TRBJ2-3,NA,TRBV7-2,TGTGCCAGCAGCTTAGCTCACTTTAGCGGGATCCCTAGCACAGATACGCAGTATTTT,CASSLAHFSGIPSTDTQYF
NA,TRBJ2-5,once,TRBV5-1,TGCGCCAGCAGCTTTAACGCCGAGACCCAGTACTTC,CASSFNAETQYF
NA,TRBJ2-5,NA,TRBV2,TGTGCCAGCAACTTGGATGGTCAAGAGACCCAGTACTTC,CASNLDGQETQYF
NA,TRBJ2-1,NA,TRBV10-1,TGCGCCAGCAGTCAGGATCAGCAGGGCTACAATGAGCAGTTCTTC,CASSQDQQGYNEQFF
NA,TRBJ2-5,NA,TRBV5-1,TGCGCCAGCAGCTCTGGCGGTAACCAAGAGACCCAGTACTTC,CASSSGGNQETQYF